This T cell receptor (beta chain) was sequenced in a study of control samples from healthy donors and cancer patients. Germline V gene lookup returns CDR1 SGDLS and CDR2 YYNGEE. The CDR3 extends over 15 amino acids. Germline trimming cut 4 bases from V and 2 bases from J; bases unmatched to any gene: 7. TCRdb keeps only in-frame clones here, not all; method: immunoSEQ multiplex PCR. The sample has 150,000 to 200,000 clones; approximately 94% are singletons. The sample consisted of PBMCs. The clonotype was recovered from a man aged 55 to 70 with colorectal cancer. V and J are TRBV9 and TRBJ2-7; the match to TRBD2 covers 9 bases. The CDR3 is CASSFSGGGTYEQYF. CDR3 sequence (DNA): TGTGCCAGCAGCTTTAGCGGGGGAGGAACCTACGAGCAGTACTTC.